The 24 T cell receptor beta chains listed next were all sequenced from one sample in a study of OX40 agonist ivuxolimab in advanced cancers. Libraries came from the immunoSEQ multiplex PCR assay. TCRdb took over this immuneACCESS table, retaining in-frame rearrangements with V and J assigned. Such tables are incomplete; in checked studies, under half of the missing clones stem from an unresolved V gene, and the remainder is unexplained. In all, the sample holds approximately 40,000 clones, and approximately 84% of those were seen once. 15% to 20% of the sample is held by the ten biggest clonotypes. The sample consisted of CD4+ or CD8+ T cells sorted from blood, taken in a trial of the OX40 agonist ivuxolimab. Every receptor here comes from an adult with an advanced solid tumor such as melanoma, head and neck, liver or kidney cancer.

The rearrangement links TRBV11-2 to TRBJ2-7, with D perhaps TRBD2 (7 bases). The CDR3 loop spans 14 amino acids. Trimming took 8 bases from V and 3 from J, leaving 17 bases between them. The V gene's germline CDR1 is SGHAT and CDR2 FQNNGV. The CDR3 is CASHQRGAVYEQYF. The DNA of the CDR3 is TGTGCCAGCCATCAACGGGGGGCAGTCTACGAGCAGTACTTC.

A few counts support this clone. The chain couples TRBV6-5 to TRBJ1-1; D possibly corresponds to TRBD1 (6 bases). The CDR3 contains 13 residues. Germline assignment: CDR1 MNHEY and CDR2 SVGAGI. The V gene lost 7 bases and the J gene lost 7 bases, with 16 bases spanning the gap. CDR3 in amino acids: CASMLTGFGEAFF. The CDR3 DNA reads as TGTGCCAGCATGTTAACAGGGTTCGGTGAAGCTTTCTTT.

V is TRBV6-5 and J is TRBJ1-5; 7 bases agree with TRBD1. Germline V gives CDR1 MNHEY, CDR2 SVGAGI. Losses at the gene ends were 6 bases for V and 9 bases for J; bases not matched to a gene: 8. This CDR3 contains 13 residues. This CDR3 reads CASSSGGARPQHF. Here the CDR3 DNA reads TGTGCCAGCAGCTCAGGGGGTGCGCGGCCCCAGCATTTT.

The rearrangement links TRBV10-3 to TRBJ1-1; TRBD1 is a possible D gene (5 bases). The CDR3 has 14 amino acids. Trimming removed 4 bases at V and 0 bases at J, with 9 bases between. The germline gives CDR1 ENHRY, CDR2 SYGVKD. Here the CDR3 DNA reads TGTGCCATCAGTGGCACAGGCCTGAACACTGAAGCTTTCTTT. Translation: CAISGTGLNTEAFF.

The CDR3: CASSPTGDTGELFF. CDR3 sequence (DNA): TGTGCCAGCTCCCCAACAGGGGATACCGGGGAGCTGTTTTTT. This chain joins TRBV4-2 and TRBJ2-2, with 7 bases matching TRBD1. Germline CDR1 LGHNA, CDR2 YNFKEQ. CDR3 size: 14 residues. The V gene end was trimmed by 8 bases and the J gene end by 5 bases; junction bases not matched to a gene: 8.

The rearrangement links TRBV7-9 to TRBJ1-2; TRBD1 aligns across 7 bases. The CDR3 runs to 17 residues. J lost 0 bases, V lost 5 bases, and 12 bases had no gene match. The germline gives CDR1 SEHNR, CDR2 FQNEAQ (reference sequence). CDR3 DNA sequence: TGTGCCAGCAGCCCCCCCAGCCCAGGGGGATCTAACTATGGCTACACCTTC. This codes for CASSPPSPGGSNYGYTF.

This chain uses TRBV30 with TRBJ2-3, with no clear D. The CDR3 covers 14 residues. The V end lost 2 bases, the J end lost 0 bases, and 9 bases lay between the germline ends. Per germline, CDR1 GTSNPN and CDR2 SVGIG (reference sequence). This CDR3 is CAWSRVTSTDTQYF. The DNA for the CDR3 is TGTGCCTGGAGTCGAGTAACTAGCACAGATACGCAGTATTTT.

This clone was observed a single time. The chain has TRBV29-1 and TRBJ2-3; D is possibly TRBD2 (6 bases). V lost 4 bases, J lost 4 bases, and 6 bases lay in between. Looked up from germline, CDR1 is SQVTM and CDR2 is ANQGSEA. CDR3 length equals 11 residues. This CDR3 is CSVGGADTQYF. Written as DNA, the CDR3 is TGCAGCGTTGGGGGGGCAGATACGCAGTATTTT.

V and J are TRBV9 and TRBJ2-5; D is undetermined. The CDR3 has 13 residues. Per the germline V gene, CDR1 is SGDLS and CDR2 is YYNGEE. The germline V and J ends were trimmed by 4 bases and 5 bases, with 12 bases remaining between them. In DNA form, the CDR3 reads TGTGCCAGCAGCCCCCGGTTGACGGAGACCCAGTACTTC. Residues: CASSPRLTETQYF.

The chain carries TRBV7-9 and TRBJ1-1; no clear D. From germline, CDR1 is SEHNR and CDR2 FQNEAQ (reference sequence). The CDR3 has 12 amino acids. V was clipped by 2 bases and J by 1 base, with 2 bases between them. The CDR3 nucleotides are TGTGCCAGCAGCTTATGGAACACTGAAGCTTTCTTT. Protein: CASSLWNTEAFF.

The chain couples TRBV5-4 to TRBJ2-1; 11 bases agree with TRBD2. Losses at the gene ends were 3 bases for V and 9 bases for J; bases not matched to a gene: 8. The germline gives CDR1 SGHNT, CDR2 YYREEE (reference sequence). This CDR3 is 15 amino acids long. The CDR3 reads CASSWGLAEGIEQFF. CDR3 DNA: TGTGCCAGCAGCTGGGGACTAGCGGAGGGCATTGAGCAGTTCTTC.

This chain uses TRBV9 with TRBJ2-7; no firm D call. The germline V and J ends were trimmed by 4 bases and 0 bases, with 17 bases remaining between them. CDR3 length: 16 residues. The germline gives CDR1 SGDLS, CDR2 YYNGEE. CDR3 loop: CASSHAPGTSSYEQYF. CDR3 in DNA: TGTGCCAGCAGCCACGCTCCCGGAACAAGCTCCTACGAGCAGTACTTC.

The chain carries TRBV5-1 and TRBJ2-7; maybe TRBD1 (5 bases). CDR3 length: 13 amino acids. V lost 4 bases to trimming and J lost 3 bases, with 11 bases between them. Germline CDR1 and CDR2: SGHRS and YFSETQ. The DNA for the CDR3 is TGCGCCAGCAGCCCCGATGACAGCTACGAGCAGTACTTC. This translates into CASSPDDSYEQYF.

This clone appeared a few times. The chain employs TRBV4-1 and TRBJ1-1, with TRBD1 as a possible D gene (5 bases). CDR1 is MGHRA and CDR2 is YSYEKL in the germline V gene. The CDR3 spans 16 residues. Between the trimmed V and J ends, which lost 0 bases and 0 bases, there was a span of 11 bases. The CDR3 is CASSQDLGDLNTEAFF. Here the CDR3 DNA reads TGCGCCAGCAGCCAAGATCTGGGGGACTTGAACACTGAAGCTTTCTTT.

The chain couples TRBV7-8 to TRBJ1-1; D gene unclear. The CDR3 has 16 amino acids. The V and J ends lost 2 bases and 2 bases respectively, with 15 bases between them. CDR1 is SGHVS, CDR2 FQNEAQ, per germline. In DNA, the CDR3 is TGTGCCAGCAGCTTACTAAGGGTGGCGGGTAACACTGAAGCTTTCTTT. This sequence encodes CASSLLRVAGNTEAFF.

The chain uses TRBV6-6 and TRBJ1-5, with D perhaps TRBD1 (6 bases). Trimming shortened V by 4 bases and J by 6 bases, and 16 bases separated the two germline ends. Germline-derived CDR1 and CDR2 are MNHNY and SVGAGI (reference sequence). This CDR3 is 15 amino acids long. The CDR3 sequence: CASSFHRVESQPQHF. In nucleotides, the CDR3 is TGTGCCAGCAGTTTCCACAGGGTCGAGAGTCAGCCCCAGCATTTT.

V gene TRBV6-5 combines with J gene TRBJ2-3, with 10 nucleotides matching TRBD2. Losses at the gene ends were 6 bases for V and 1 base for J; bases not matched to a gene: 4. CDR1 and CDR2 (germline): MNHEY, SVGAGI. This CDR3 is 15 amino acids long. CDR3 nucleotides: TGTGCCAGCAGCCCCGGGACTAGCGGCACAGATACGCAGTATTTT. Its protein is CASSPGTSGTDTQYF.

V usage is TRBV7-7 and J usage is TRBJ2-1; 12 bases match TRBD2. The CDR3 runs 14 residues. V was pared by 6 bases and J by 7 bases, with 4 bases of the junction left unmatched. From germline, CDR1 is SSHAT and CDR2 FNYEAQ (reference sequence). Here the CDR3 reads CASRASGGANEQFF. The CDR3 bases are TGTGCCAGCAGGGCTAGCGGGGGGGCGAATGAGCAGTTCTTC.

The chain carries TRBV19 and TRBJ1-1; tentative D call: TRBD1 (6 bases). The CDR3 is 17 residues long. V lost 5 bases to trimming and J lost 7 bases, with 26 bases between them. Per the germline V gene, CDR1 is LNHDA and CDR2 is SQIVND (reference sequence). The CDR3 sequence: CASSEGGRLPKFVEAFF. The CDR3 nucleotides are TGTGCCAGTAGTGAGGGGGGGAGACTCCCCAAGTTTGTTGAAGCTTTCTTT.

The rearrangement joins TRBV19 to TRBJ2-7; 7 bases line up with TRBD2. The CDR3 is 13 amino acids. Germline loops: CDR1 LNHDA, CDR2 SQIVND (reference sequence). Trimming removed 6 bases from V and 3 bases from J; junction bases left unmatched: 5. The CDR3 DNA sequence: TGTGCCAGTAGCACCCGGGGGGACTACGAGCAGTACTTC. Encoded protein: CASSTRGDYEQYF. Full variable domain (missing parts from reference TRBV19 and TRBJ2-7): DGGITQSPKYLFRKEGQNVTLSCEQNLNHDAMYWYRQDPGQGLRLIYYSQIVNDFQKGDIAEGYSVSREKKESFPLTVTSAQKNPTAFYLCASSTRGDYEQYFGPGTRLTVT.

CDR3 DNA sequence: TGTGCCAGCAAATCTCCAGCCGGGGAGCTGTTTTTT. Protein product: CASKSPAGELFF. This sequence joins TRBV6-4 and TRBJ2-2, with D unresolved. Germline loops: CDR1 MRHNA, CDR2 SNTAGT. There are 12 residues in the CDR3. Trimming took off 7 bases at V and 6 bases at J, with 9 bases between the two ends.

Only a few counts were recorded for this clone. The J gene is TRBJ2-7, the V gene TRBV9; D is unclear. V lost 0 bases and J lost 2, with 9 bases in between. This CDR3 has 14 residues. The germline V gene encodes CDR1 SGDLS and CDR2 YYNGEE. As DNA, the CDR3 is TGTGCCAGCAGCGTAGAGGGCACCACCTACGAGCAGTACTTC. Residues: CASSVEGTTYEQYF. Variable domain in full (rest from reference TRBV9 and TRBJ2-7): DSGVTQTPKHLITATGQRVTLRCSPRSGDLSVYWYQQSLDQGLQFLIQYYNGEERAKGNILERFSAQQFPDLHSELNLSSLELGDSALYFCASSVEGTTYEQYFGPGTRLTVT.

This chain joins TRBV5-1 and TRBJ2-1; D ambiguous. There are 13 residues in the CDR3. Germline CDR1 is SGHRS and CDR2 is YFSETQ. Between the trimmed V and J ends, which lost 4 bases and 6 bases, there was a span of 11 bases. The CDR3 is CASSPASPNEQFF. As DNA, the CDR3 is TGCGCCAGCAGCCCTGCCTCCCCCAATGAGCAGTTCTTC.

The V and J genes are TRBV11-2 and TRBJ2-4; the match to TRBD1 covers 10 bases. This CDR3 has 15 residues. The V gene's germline CDR1 is SGHAT and CDR2 FQNNGV. V shed 6 bases and J 4 bases; nucleotides not matched to a gene: 6. The CDR3 bases are TGTGCCAGCAGTCGACAGGGGGCGTCAAAAAACATTCAGTACTTC. This codes for CASSRQGASKNIQYF.